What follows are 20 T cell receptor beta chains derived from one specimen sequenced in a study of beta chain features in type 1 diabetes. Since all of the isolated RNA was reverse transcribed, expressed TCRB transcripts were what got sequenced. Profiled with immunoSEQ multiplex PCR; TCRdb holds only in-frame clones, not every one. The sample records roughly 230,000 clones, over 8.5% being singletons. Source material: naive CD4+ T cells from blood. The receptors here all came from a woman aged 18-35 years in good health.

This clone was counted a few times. Written as DNA, the CDR3 is TGTGCCAGCAGCGGGACAGGCCAGACTGAAGCTTTCTTT. Translation: CASSGTGQTEAFF. The V and J genes are TRBV9 and TRBJ1-1; TRBD1 aligns across 7 bases. The CDR3 is 13 residues long. CDR1 and CDR2 from the germline V gene are SGDLS and YYNGEE. J gave up 5 bases and V 3 bases, and 4 bases lay outside the gene matches.

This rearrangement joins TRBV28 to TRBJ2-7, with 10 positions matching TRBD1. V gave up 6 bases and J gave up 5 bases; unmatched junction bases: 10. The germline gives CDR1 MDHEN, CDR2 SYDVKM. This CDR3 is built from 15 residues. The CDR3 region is CASSNGGTGEDEQYF. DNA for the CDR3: TGTGCCAGCAGCAATGGGGGGACAGGGGAGGACGAGCAGTACTTC.

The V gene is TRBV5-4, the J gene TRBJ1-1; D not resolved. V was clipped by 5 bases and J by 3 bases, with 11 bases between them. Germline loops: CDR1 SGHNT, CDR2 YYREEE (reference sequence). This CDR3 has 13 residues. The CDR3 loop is CASSRPGDTEAFF. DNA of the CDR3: TGTGCCAGCAGTCGACCCGGGGACACTGAAGCTTTCTTT.

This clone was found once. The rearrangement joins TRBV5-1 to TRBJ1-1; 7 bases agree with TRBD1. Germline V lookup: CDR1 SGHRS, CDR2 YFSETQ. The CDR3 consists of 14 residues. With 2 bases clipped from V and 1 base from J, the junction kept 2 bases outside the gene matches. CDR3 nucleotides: TGCGCCAGCAGCTTACGACAGGGGAACACTGAAGCTTTCTTT. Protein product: CASSLRQGNTEAFF.

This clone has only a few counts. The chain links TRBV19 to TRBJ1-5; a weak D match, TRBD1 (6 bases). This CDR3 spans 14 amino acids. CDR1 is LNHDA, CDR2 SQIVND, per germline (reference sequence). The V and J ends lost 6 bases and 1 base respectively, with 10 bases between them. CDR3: CASRIGQSNQPQHF. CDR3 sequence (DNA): TGTGCCAGTAGGATCGGACAGAGCAATCAGCCCCAGCATTTT.

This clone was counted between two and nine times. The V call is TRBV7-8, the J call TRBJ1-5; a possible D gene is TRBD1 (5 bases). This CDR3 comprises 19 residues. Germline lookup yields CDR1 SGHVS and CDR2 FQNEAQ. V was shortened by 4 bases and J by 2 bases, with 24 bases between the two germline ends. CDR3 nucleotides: TGTGCCAGCAGCTCCTCCTTCCCAGGGATCCCCCGAGGCAATCAGCCCCAGCATTTT. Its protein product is CASSSSFPGIPRGNQPQHF.

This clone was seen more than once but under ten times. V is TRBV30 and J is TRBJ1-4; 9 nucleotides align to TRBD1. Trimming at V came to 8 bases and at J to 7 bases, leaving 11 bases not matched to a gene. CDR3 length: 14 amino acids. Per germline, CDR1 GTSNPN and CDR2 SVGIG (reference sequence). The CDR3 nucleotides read TGTGCCGGGACCCCGGGACAGGGAGCTGAAAAACTGTTTTTT. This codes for CAGTPGQGAEKLFF.

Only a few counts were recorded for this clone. The CDR3 region is CASSLGNQRDRTF. The CDR3 coding sequence is TGTGCCAGCAGCTTAGGTAACCAGCGAGACCGCACCTTC. The chain carries TRBV7-3 and TRBJ1-2; D gene ambiguous. The CDR3 runs 13 residues. V was trimmed by 2 bases and J by 13 bases, leaving 17 bases between them. Germline V CDR1 and CDR2: SGHTA, FQGTGA.

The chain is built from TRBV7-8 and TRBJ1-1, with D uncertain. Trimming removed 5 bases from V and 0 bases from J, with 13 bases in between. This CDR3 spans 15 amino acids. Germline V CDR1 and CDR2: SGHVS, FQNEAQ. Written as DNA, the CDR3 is TGTGCCAGCAGCCCCTCCCTTAACATGAACACTGAAGCTTTCTTT. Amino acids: CASSPSLNMNTEAFF. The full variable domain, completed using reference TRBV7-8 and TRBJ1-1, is GAGVSQSPRYKVAKRGQDVALRCDPISGHVSLFWYQQALGQGPEFLTYFQNEAQLDKSGLPSDRFFAERPEGSVSTLKIQRTQQEDSAVYLCASSPSLNMNTEAFFGQGTRLTVV.

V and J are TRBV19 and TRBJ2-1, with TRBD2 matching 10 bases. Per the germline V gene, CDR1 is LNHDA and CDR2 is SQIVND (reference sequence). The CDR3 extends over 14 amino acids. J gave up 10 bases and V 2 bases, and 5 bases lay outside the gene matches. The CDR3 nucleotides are TGTGCCAGTAGTATATTAGCGGGGGGCCCCGAGCAGTTCTTC. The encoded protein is CASSILAGGPEQFF.

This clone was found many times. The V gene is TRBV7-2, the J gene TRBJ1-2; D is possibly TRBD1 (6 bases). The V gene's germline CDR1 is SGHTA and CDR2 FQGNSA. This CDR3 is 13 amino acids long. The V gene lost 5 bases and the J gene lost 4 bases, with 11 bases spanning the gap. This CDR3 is CASSNRDFYGYTF. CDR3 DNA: TGTGCCAGCAGCAACAGGGATTTCTATGGCTACACCTTC.

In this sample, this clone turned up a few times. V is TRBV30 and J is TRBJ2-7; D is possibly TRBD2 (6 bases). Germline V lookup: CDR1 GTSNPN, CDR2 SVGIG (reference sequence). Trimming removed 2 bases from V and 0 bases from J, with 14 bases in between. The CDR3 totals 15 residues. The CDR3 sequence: CAWSWGVPNSYEQYF. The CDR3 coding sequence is TGTGCCTGGAGTTGGGGGGTCCCCAACTCCTACGAGCAGTACTTC.

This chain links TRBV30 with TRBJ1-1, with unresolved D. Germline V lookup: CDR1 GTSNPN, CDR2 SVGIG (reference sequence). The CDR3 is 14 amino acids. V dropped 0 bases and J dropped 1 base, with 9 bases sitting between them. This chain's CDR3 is CAWSVLLQNTEAFF. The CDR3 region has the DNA TGTGCCTGGAGTGTACTTCTGCAGAACACTGAAGCTTTCTTT.

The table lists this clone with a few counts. CDR3 sequence: CASSMDRGRLAGSYEQYF. The CDR3 DNA is TGTGCCAGCAGCATGGACAGGGGGCGCCTAGCGGGCTCCTACGAGCAGTACTTC. This chain uses TRBV7-2 with TRBJ2-7; 11 bases are a match to TRBD1. CDR1 is SGHTA, CDR2 FQGNSA, per germline. This CDR3 is 18 amino acids long. V dropped 5 bases and J dropped 0; count of bases not matched to a gene: 12.

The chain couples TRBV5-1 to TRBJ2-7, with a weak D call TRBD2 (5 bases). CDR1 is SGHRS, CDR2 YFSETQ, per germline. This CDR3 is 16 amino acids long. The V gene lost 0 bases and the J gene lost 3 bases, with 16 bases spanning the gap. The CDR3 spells CASSLAKGGGGYEQYF. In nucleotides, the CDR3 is TGCGCCAGCAGCTTGGCCAAAGGAGGAGGAGGCTACGAGCAGTACTTC. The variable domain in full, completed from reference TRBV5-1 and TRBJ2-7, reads KAGVTQTPRYLIKTRGQQVTLSCSPISGHRSVSWYQQTPGQGLQFLFEYFSETQRNKGNFPGRFSGRQFSNSRSEMNVSTLELGDSALYLCASSLAKGGGGYEQYFGPGTRLTVT.

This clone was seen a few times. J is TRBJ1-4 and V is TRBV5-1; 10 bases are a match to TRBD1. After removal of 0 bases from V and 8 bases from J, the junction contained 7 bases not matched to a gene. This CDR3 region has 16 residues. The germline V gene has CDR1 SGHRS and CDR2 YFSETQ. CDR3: CASSLVPGTGDEKLFF. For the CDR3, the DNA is TGCGCCAGCAGCTTGGTCCCGGGGACAGGGGACGAAAAACTGTTTTTT.

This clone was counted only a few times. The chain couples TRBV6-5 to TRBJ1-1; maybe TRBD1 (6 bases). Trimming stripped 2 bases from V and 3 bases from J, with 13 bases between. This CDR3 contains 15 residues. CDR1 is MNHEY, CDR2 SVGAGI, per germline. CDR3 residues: CASSYGGQRDTEAFF. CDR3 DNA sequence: TGTGCCAGCAGTTACGGAGGACAGAGGGACACTGAAGCTTTCTTT.

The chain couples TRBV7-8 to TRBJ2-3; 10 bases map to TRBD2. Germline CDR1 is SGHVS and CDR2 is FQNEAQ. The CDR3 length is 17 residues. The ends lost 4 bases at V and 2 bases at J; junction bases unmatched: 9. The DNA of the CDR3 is TGTGCCAGCAGCTACAGTAGAGCGGGGGGGCCCACAGATACGCAGTATTTT. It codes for CASSYSRAGGPTDTQYF.

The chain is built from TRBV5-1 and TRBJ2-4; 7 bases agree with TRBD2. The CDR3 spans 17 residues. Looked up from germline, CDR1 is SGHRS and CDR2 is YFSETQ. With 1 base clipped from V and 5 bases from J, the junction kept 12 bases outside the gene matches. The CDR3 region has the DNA TGCGCCAGCAGCTTGACTAGCGCCGTAATCGTCCAAAACATTCAGTACTTC. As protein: CASSLTSAVIVQNIQYF. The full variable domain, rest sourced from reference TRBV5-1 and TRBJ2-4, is KAGVTQTPRYLIKTRGQQVTLSCSPISGHRSVSWYQQTPGQGLQFLFEYFSETQRNKGNFPGRFSGRQFSNSRSEMNVSTLELGDSALYLCASSLTSAVIVQNIQYFGAGTRLSVL.

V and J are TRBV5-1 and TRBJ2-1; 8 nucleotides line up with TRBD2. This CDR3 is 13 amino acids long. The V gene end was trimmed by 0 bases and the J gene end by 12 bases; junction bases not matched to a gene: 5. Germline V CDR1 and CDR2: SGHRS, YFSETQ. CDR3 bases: TGCGCCAGCAGCTTGGCCTCGGGACTAGGGCAGTTCTTC. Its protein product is CASSLASGLGQFF.